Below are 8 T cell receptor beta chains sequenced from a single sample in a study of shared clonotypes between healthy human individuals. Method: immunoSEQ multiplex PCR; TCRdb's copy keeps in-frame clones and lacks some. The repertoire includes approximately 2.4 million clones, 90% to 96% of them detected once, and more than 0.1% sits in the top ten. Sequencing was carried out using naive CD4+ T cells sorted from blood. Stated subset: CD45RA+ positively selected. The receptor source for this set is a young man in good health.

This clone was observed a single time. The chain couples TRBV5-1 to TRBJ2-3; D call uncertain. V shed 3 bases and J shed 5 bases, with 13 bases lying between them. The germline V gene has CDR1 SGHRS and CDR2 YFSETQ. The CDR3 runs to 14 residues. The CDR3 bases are TGCGCCAGCAGCTCCACGGGTAGGAAAGATACGCAGTATTTT. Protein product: CASSSTGRKDTQYF.

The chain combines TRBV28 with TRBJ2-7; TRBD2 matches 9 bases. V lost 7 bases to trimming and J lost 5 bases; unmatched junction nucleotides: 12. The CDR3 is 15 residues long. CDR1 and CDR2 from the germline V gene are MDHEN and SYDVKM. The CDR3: CASTLLTSGVNEQYF. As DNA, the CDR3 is TGTGCCAGCACTCTACTGACTAGCGGCGTGAACGAGCAGTACTTC.

CDR3 region: CASSYRGEIGELFF. CDR3 in DNA: TGTGCCAGCAGTTATAGGGGGGAAATCGGGGAGCTGTTTTTT. The rearrangement joins TRBV6-5 to TRBJ2-2; D may correspond to TRBD1 or TRBD2 (6 bases each). The length of the CDR3 is 14 residues. V gave up 3 bases and J gave up 7 bases, with 12 bases separating them. Per the germline V gene, CDR1 is MNHEY and CDR2 is SVGAGI.

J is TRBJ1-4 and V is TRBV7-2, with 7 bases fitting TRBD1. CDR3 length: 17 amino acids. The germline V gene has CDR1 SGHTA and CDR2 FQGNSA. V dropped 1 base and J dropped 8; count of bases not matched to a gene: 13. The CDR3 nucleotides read TGTGCCAGCAGCTTAGTGGGGACAGCTAAGGGTGGCGAAAAACTGTTTTTT. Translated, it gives CASSLVGTAKGGEKLFF.

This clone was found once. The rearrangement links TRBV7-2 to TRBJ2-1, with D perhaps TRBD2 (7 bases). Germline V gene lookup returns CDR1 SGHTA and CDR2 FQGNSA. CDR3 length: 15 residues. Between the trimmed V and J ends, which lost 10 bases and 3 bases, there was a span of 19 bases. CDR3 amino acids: CAIQDRGAYYNEQFF. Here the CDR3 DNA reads TGTGCCATCCAGGACCGGGGGGCTTACTACAATGAGCAGTTCTTC.

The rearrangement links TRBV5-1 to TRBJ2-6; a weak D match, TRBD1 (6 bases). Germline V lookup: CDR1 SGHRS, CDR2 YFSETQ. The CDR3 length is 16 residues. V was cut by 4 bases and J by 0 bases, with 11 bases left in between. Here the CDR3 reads CASSTRTDSGANVLTF. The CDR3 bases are TGCGCCAGCAGCACCCGGACAGACTCTGGGGCCAACGTCCTGACTTTC.

The CDR3: CASSIDPSLGEKLFF. The CDR3, as DNA: TGCGCCAGCAGCATTGATCCGTCCCTTGGTGAAAAACTGTTTTTT. This sequence joins TRBV5-1 and TRBJ1-4; D call uncertain. Between the trimmed V and J ends, which lost 4 bases and 7 bases, there was a span of 17 bases. The CDR3 is 15 residues long. Germline loops: CDR1 SGHRS, CDR2 YFSETQ.

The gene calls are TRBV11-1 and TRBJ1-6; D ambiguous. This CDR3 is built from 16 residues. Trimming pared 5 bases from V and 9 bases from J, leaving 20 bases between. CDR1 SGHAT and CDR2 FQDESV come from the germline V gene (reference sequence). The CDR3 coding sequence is TGTGCCAGCAGCCCCAGGAGGGCGCCCGGCCCTTCACCCCTCCACTTT. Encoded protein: CASSPRRAPGPSPLHF.